This entry lists 4 T cell receptor beta chains sequenced from one sample in a study of cytomegalovirus exposure and HLA in healthy donors. PCR employed 60 Vbeta and 13 Jbeta primers. Profiling relied on immunoSEQ multiplex PCR, and the TCRdb table lists in-frame clones only, not all of them. The sample has about 160,000 clones; roughly 85% are singletons. Sequencing was done on a sample of PBMCs. These receptors came from a boy aged 2 to 10 in good health and CMV-seronegative.

CDR3 DNA: TGCGCCAGCAGCTTGGCGCCAGTCCAGGGGGCGAACACCGGGGAGCTGTTTTTT. Translating it yields CASSLAPVQGANTGELFF. The rearrangement joins TRBV5-1 to TRBJ2-2, with TRBD1 matching 7 bases. V was pared by 0 bases and J by 0 bases, with 8 bases of the junction left unmatched. CDR1 and CDR2 from the germline V gene are SGHRS and YFSETQ. The CDR3 is 18 residues long.

The CDR3 region has the DNA TGTGCTAGTGGTTTGAGTTTTACGGAGGGCATCCCCTACGAGCAGTACTTC. Translation: CASGLSFTEGIPYEQYF. The chain combines TRBV12-5 with TRBJ2-7; D is perhaps TRBD2 (6 bases). The CDR3 consists of 17 residues. V shed 2 bases and J shed 2 bases, with 19 bases lying between them. CDR1 LGHNT and CDR2 FRNRAP come from the germline V gene. Combining the CDR3 with reference TRBV12-5 and TRBJ2-7 gives the whole variable domain DARVTQTPRHKVTEMGQEVTMRCQPILGHNTVFWYRQTMMQGLELLAYFRNRAPLDDSGMPKDRFSAEMPDATLATLKIQPSEPRDSAVYFCASGLSFTEGIPYEQYFGPGTRLTVT.

The chain has TRBV28 and TRBJ1-6; no clear D. Germline CDR1 reads MDHEN; CDR2 reads SYDVKM. Trimming removed 7 bases from V and 8 bases from J, with 9 bases in between. The CDR3 runs to 12 residues. The CDR3 loop is CASNSLYSPLHF. In DNA form, the CDR3 reads TGTGCCAGCAATTCCCTTTATTCACCCCTCCACTTT.

The rearrangement uses TRBV14 and TRBJ1-1, with D possibly matching TRBD1 (6 bases). Germline CDR1 is SGHDN and CDR2 is FVKESK. The CDR3 length is 14 residues. V was trimmed by 3 bases and J by 4 bases, leaving 12 bases between them. In nucleotides, the CDR3 is TGTGCCAGCAGCCACAGGGGAGGGGGCACTGAAGCTTTCTTT. Amino acid sequence: CASSHRGGGTEAFF.